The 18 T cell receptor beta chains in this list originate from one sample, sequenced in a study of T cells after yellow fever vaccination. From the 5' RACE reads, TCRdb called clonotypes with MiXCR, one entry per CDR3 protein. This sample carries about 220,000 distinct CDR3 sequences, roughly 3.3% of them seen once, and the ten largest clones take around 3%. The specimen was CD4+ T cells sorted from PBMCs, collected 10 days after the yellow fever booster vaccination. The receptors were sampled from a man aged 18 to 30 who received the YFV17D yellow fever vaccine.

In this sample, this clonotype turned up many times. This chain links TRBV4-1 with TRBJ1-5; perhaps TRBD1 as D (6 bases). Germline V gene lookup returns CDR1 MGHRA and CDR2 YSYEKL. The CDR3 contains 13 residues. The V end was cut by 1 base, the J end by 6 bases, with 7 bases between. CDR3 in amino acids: CASSQVGGQPQHF. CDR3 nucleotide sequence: TGCGCCAGCAGCCAAGTAGGGGGTCAGCCCCAGCATTTT.

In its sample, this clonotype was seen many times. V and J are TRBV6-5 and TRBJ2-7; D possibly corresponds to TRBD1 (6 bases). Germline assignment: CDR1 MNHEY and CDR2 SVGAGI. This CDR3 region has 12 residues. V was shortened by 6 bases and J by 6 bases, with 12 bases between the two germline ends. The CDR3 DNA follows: TGTGCCAGCAGGAAAAACAGGGTCGAGCAGTACTTC. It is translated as CASRKNRVEQYF.

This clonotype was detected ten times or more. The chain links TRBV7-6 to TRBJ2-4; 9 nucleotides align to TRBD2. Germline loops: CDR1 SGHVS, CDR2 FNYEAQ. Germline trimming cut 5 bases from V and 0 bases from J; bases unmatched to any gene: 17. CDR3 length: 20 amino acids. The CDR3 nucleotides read TGTGCCAGCAGCACCCGACCTAGCGGGGCGCCGCTCCTAGCCAAAAACATTCAGTACTTC. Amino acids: CASSTRPSGAPLLAKNIQYF.

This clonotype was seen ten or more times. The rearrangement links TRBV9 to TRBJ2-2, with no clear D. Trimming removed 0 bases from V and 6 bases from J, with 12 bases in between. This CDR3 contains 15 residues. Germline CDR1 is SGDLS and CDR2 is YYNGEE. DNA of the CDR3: TGTGCCAGCAGCGTAGCTATAGGGTCCCCCGGGGAGCTGTTTTTT. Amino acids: CASSVAIGSPGELFF.

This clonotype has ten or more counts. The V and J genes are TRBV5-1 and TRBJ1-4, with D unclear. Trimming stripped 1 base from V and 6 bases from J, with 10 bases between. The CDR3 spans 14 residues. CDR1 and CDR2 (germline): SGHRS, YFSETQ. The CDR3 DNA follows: TGCGCCAGCAGCTTGAACCCGCCGGATGAAAAACTGTTTTTT. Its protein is CASSLNPPDEKLFF. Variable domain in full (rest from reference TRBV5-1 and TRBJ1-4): KAGVTQTPRYLIKTRGQQVTLSCSPISGHRSVSWYQQTPGQGLQFLFEYFSETQRNKGNFPGRFSGRQFSNSRSEMNVSTLELGDSALYLCASSLNPPDEKLFFGSGTQLSVL.

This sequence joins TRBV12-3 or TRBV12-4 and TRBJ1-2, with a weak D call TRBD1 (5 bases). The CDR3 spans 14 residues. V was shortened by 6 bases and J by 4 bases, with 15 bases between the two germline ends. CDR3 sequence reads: CASSGSRVVYGYTF. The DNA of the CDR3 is TGTGCCAGCAGCGGGTCCAGGGTAGTCTATGGCTACACCTTC.

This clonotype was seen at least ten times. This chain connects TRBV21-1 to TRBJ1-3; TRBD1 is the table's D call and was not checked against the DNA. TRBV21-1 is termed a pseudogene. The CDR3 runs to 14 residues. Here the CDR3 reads CAIPHPQTGNTIYF. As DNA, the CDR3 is TGTGCCATTCCGCACCCCCAGACTGGAAACACCATATATTTT.

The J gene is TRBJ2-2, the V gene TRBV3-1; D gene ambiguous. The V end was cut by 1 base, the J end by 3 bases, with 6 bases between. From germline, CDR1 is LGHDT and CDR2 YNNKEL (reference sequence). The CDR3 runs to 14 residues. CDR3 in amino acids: CASSQGYDTGELFF. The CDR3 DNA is TGTGCCAGCAGCCAAGGTTATGACACCGGGGAGCTGTTTTTT.

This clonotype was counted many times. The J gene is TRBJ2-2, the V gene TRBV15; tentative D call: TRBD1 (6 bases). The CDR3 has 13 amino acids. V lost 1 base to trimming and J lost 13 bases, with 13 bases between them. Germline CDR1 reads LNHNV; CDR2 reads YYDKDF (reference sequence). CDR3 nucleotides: TGTGCCACCAGCAGAGCCATTACAGGGAGGCTGTTTTTT. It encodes CATSRAITGRLFF.

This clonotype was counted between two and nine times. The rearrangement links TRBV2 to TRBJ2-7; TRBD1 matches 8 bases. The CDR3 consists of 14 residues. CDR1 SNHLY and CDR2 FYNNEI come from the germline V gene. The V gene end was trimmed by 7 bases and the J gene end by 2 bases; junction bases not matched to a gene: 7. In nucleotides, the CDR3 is TGTGCCAGCAAATCGGTACAGGGGGCCTACGAGCAGTACTTC. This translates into CASKSVQGAYEQYF.

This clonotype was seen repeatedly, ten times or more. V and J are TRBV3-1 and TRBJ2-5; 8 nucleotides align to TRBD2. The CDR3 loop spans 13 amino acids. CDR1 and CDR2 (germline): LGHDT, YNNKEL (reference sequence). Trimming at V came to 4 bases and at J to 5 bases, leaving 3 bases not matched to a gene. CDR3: CASSLRLAETQYF. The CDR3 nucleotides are TGTGCCAGCAGCCTTCGACTAGCGGAGACCCAGTACTTC.

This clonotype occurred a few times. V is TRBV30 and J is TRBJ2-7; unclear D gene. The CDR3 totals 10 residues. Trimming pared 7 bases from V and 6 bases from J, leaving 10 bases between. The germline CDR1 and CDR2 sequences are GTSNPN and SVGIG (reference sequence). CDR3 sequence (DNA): TGTGCCTCAACCGAGGCCGAGCAGTACTTC. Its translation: CASTEAEQYF.

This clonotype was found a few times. The CDR3 protein is CASGSGRETQYF. CDR3 nucleotides: TGTGCCAGTGGGAGTGGGCGAGAGACCCAGTACTTC. The chain joins TRBV10-3 to TRBJ2-5; the D gene is possibly TRBD2 (5 bases). CDR1 is ENHRY and CDR2 is SYGVKD in the germline V gene. CDR3 length: 12 residues. With 10 bases removed from V and 4 bases from J, the gap between germline ends came to 13 bases.

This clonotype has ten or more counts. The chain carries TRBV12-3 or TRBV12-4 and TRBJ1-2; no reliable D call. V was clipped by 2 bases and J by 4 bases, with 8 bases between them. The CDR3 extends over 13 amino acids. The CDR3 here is CASSLTSSYGYTF. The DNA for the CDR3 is TGTGCCAGCAGTTTAACCTCGAGCTATGGCTACACCTTC.

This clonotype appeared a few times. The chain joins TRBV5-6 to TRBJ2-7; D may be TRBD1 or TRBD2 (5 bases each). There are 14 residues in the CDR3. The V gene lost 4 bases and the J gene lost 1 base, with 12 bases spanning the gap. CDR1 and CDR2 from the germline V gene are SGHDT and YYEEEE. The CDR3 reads CASSRARGSYEQYF. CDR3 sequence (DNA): TGTGCCAGCAGCCGGGCGAGGGGATCCTACGAGCAGTACTTC.

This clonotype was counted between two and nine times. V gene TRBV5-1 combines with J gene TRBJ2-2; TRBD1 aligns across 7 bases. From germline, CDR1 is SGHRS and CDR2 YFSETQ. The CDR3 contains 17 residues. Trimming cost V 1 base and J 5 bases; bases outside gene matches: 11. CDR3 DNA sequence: TGCGCCAGCAGCTTGAATCCTGACAGGGTGGAAACCGGGGAGCTGTTTTTT. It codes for CASSLNPDRVETGELFF. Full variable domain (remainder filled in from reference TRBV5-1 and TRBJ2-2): KAGVTQTPRYLIKTRGQQVTLSCSPISGHRSVSWYQQTPGQGLQFLFEYFSETQRNKGNFPGRFSGRQFSNSRSEMNVSTLELGDSALYLCASSLNPDRVETGELFFGEGSRLTVL.

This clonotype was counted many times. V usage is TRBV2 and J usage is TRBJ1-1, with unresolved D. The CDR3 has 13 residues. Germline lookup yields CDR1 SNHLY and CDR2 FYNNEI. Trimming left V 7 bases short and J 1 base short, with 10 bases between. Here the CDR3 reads CASKPAGNTEAFF. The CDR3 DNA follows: TGTGCCAGCAAGCCCGCGGGGAACACTGAAGCTTTCTTT.

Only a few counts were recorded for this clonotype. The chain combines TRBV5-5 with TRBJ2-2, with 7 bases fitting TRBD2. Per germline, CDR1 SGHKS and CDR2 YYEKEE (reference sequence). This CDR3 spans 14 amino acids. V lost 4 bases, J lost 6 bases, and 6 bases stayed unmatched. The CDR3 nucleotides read TGTGCCAGCAGCCCCTCGGCGGGGGCCGGGGAGCTGTTTTTT. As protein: CASSPSAGAGELFF.